Below are 31 T cell receptor beta chains sequenced from a single sample in a study of T cells after yellow fever vaccination. TCRdb reprocessed the 5' RACE reads via MiXCR and lists one record per CDR3 protein. The repertoire holds around 320,000 distinct CDR3 sequences, with around 4.4% as singletons. The starting material was PBMCs, obtained 15 days after the yellow fever booster vaccination. All receptors come from a man aged 18-30 years who received the YFV17D yellow fever vaccine.

This clonotype has more than one count but fewer than ten. The genes are TRBV27 and TRBJ1-1; TRBD1 is a possible D gene (6 bases). V lost 5 bases to trimming and J lost 0 bases, with 10 bases between them. The CDR3 covers 14 residues. Germline values: CDR1 MNHEY, CDR2 SMNVEV (reference sequence). The CDR3 loop reads CASSRDRMNTEAFF. The CDR3 nucleotides read TGTGCCAGCAGTCGAGACAGGATGAACACTGAAGCTTTCTTT.

This clonotype was recorded many times. The rearrangement links TRBV10-3 to TRBJ1-4, with a possible D match to TRBD1 (6 bases). V dropped 3 bases and J dropped 5 bases, with 7 bases sitting between them. Germline V gene sequence: CDR1 ENHRY, CDR2 SYGVKD. There are 13 residues in the CDR3. The CDR3 reads CAISEGGNEKLFF. The DNA of the CDR3 is TGTGCCATCAGTGAAGGGGGAAATGAAAAACTGTTTTTT.

This clonotype was recorded at least ten times. The chain links TRBV11-1 to TRBJ2-2; D might be TRBD1 (5 bases). The V end was cut by 1 base, the J end by 0 bases, with 6 bases between. The CDR3 has 15 amino acids. Germline V gene data show CDR1 as SGHAT and CDR2 as FQDESV (reference sequence). CDR3 region: CASSLVQANTGELFF. CDR3 DNA sequence: TGTGCCAGCAGCTTAGTACAGGCGAACACCGGGGAGCTGTTTTTT.

This clonotype was picked up a small number of times. The chain recombines TRBV5-1 with TRBJ2-1, with D perhaps matching TRBD1 (6 bases). Germline CDR1 SGHRS, CDR2 YFSETQ. Trimming stripped 4 bases from V and 8 bases from J, with 10 bases between. The CDR3 consists of 12 residues. CDR3 bases: TGCGCCAGCAGCCGGACAGAATATGAGCAGTTCTTC. It yields the protein CASSRTEYEQFF.

This clonotype was observed many times. This chain connects TRBV20-1 to TRBJ1-1; TRBD1 is a possible D gene (6 bases). The V end lost 3 bases, the J end lost 0 bases, and 11 bases lay between the germline ends. The CDR3 extends over 14 amino acids. Germline V gene lookup returns CDR1 DFQATT and CDR2 SNEGSKA (reference sequence). In DNA, the CDR3 is TGCAGTGCTAGGAAGGACAGCTTGAACACTGAAGCTTTCTTT. It specifies CSARKDSLNTEAFF.

This clonotype occurred many times. This chain links TRBV7-2 with TRBJ2-1, with 9 bases lining up with TRBD2. Germline CDR1 is SGHTA and CDR2 is FQGNSA. J gave up 4 bases and V 4 bases, and 8 bases lay outside the gene matches. This CDR3 is 16 amino acids long. Here the CDR3 DNA reads TGTGCCAGCAGCTCCGCTAGCGGGGAGCCATACAATGAGCAGTTCTTC. It is translated as CASSSASGEPYNEQFF.

The V and J genes are TRBV25-1 and TRBJ1-1, with D tentatively TRBD1 (6 bases). V was shortened by 1 base and J by 4 bases, with 19 bases between the two germline ends. This CDR3 spans 17 amino acids. CDR1 and CDR2 (germline): MGHDK, SYGVNS. The CDR3 is CASSESVTGRGGTEAFF. The CDR3 DNA reads TGTGCCAGCAGTGAATCTGTAACAGGCAGGGGTGGCACTGAAGCTTTCTTT.

This clonotype was detected ten times or more. The chain recombines TRBV12-3 or TRBV12-4 with TRBJ1-6; weak D call: TRBD1 (5 bases). Trimming took 3 bases from V and 10 from J, leaving 13 bases between them. This CDR3 contains 14 residues. The CDR3 sequence is CASSLMGRGSPLHF. The CDR3 coding sequence is TGTGCCAGCAGTTTGATGGGGCGCGGGTCACCCCTCCACTTT.

This clonotype was observed a handful of times. The chain joins TRBV9 to TRBJ2-5, with 8 bases aligning to TRBD1. Germline V gene sequence: CDR1 SGDLS, CDR2 YYNGEE. The CDR3 is made up of 15 amino acids. The V and J ends lost 0 bases and 5 bases, in that order; junction bases with no gene match: 6. DNA for the CDR3: TGTGCCAGCAGCGTAGGGACAGGGATGAGGGAGACCCAGTACTTC. Translation: CASSVGTGMRETQYF.

This clonotype turned up a few times. The V gene is TRBV19, the J gene TRBJ2-7; D perhaps matches TRBD2 (5 bases). The CDR3 has 15 amino acids. Germline V gene data show CDR1 as LNHDA and CDR2 as SQIVND (reference sequence). Deletions cut 2 bases from V and 5 bases from J, with 16 bases between. CDR3 coding DNA: TGTGCCAGTAGTATATTTTCCGGGATCAAGGACGAGCAGTACTTC. Its translation: CASSIFSGIKDEQYF.

There are many counts of this clonotype. This chain uses TRBV11-2 with TRBJ2-5; D perhaps matches TRBD1 (6 bases). With 5 bases removed from V and 5 bases from J, the gap between germline ends came to 15 bases. Germline loops: CDR1 SGHAT, CDR2 FQNNGV. CDR3 size: 14 residues. In nucleotides, the CDR3 is TGTGCCAGCAGCCTACGAAGTCAGGGGGAGACCCAGTACTTC. Protein product: CASSLRSQGETQYF.

This clonotype was detected ten times or more. The V call is TRBV7-9, the J call TRBJ2-1; the D gene could be TRBD1 or TRBD2 (6 bases each). Germline lookup yields CDR1 SEHNR and CDR2 FQNEAQ (reference sequence). The CDR3 sequence is 17 residues long. The V gene lost 5 bases and the J gene lost 0 bases, with 17 bases spanning the gap. CDR3 coding DNA: TGTGCCAGCAGCCAGGCCGGGGGCGCCCCCTCCTACAATGAGCAGTTCTTC. This codes for CASSQAGGAPSYNEQFF. The full variable domain, its missing parts supplied by reference TRBV7-9 and TRBJ2-1, is DTGVSQNPRHKITKRGQNVTFRCDPISEHNRLYWYRQTLGQGPEFLTYFQNEAQLEKSRLLSDRFSAERPKGSFSTLEIQRTEQGDSAMYLCASSQAGGAPSYNEQFFGPGTRLTVL.

This clonotype was recorded at least ten times. The chain carries TRBV5-1 and TRBJ1-1; D call uncertain. CDR1 is SGHRS, CDR2 YFSETQ, per germline. Between the trimmed V and J ends, which lost 0 bases and 0 bases, there was a span of 12 bases. The CDR3 has 16 residues. The CDR3 DNA reads TGCGCCAGCAGCTTGGGGAGACGGATAATGAACACTGAAGCTTTCTTT. Protein product: CASSLGRRIMNTEAFF.

J is TRBJ1-1 and V is TRBV6-6; no clear D gene. The germline V and J ends were trimmed by 4 bases and 6 bases, with 9 bases remaining between them. This CDR3 is built from 12 residues. Germline values: CDR1 MNHNY, CDR2 SVGAGI (reference sequence). This CDR3 is CASSSGLPEAFF. The CDR3, as DNA: TGTGCCAGCAGTTCTGGTTTACCTGAAGCTTTCTTT.

The CDR3 loop reads CASRSRVSTDTQYF. The CDR3 DNA follows: TGTGCCAGCCGTTCACGGGTATCCACAGATACGCAGTATTTT. The chain recombines TRBV27 with TRBJ2-3; D call uncertain. The germline V and J ends were trimmed by 8 bases and 2 bases, with 14 bases remaining between them. CDR3 size: 14 residues. Germline CDR1 reads MNHEY; CDR2 reads SMNVEV (reference sequence).

In this sample, this clonotype turned up many times. V is TRBV5-1 and J is TRBJ2-3; unclear D gene. CDR1 is SGHRS and CDR2 is YFSETQ in the germline V gene. The V gene lost 4 bases and the J gene lost 7 bases, with 13 bases spanning the gap. The CDR3 is 13 residues long. The CDR3 nucleotides read TGCGCCAGCAGCCATGATGGGCAAAATACGCAGTATTTT. It yields the protein CASSHDGQNTQYF.

This clonotype was seen a handful of times. The chain recombines TRBV9 with TRBJ1-5; D uncertain. The CDR3 runs to 15 residues. V was pared by 0 bases and J by 3 bases, with 10 bases between. CDR1 SGDLS and CDR2 YYNGEE come from the germline V gene. In nucleotides, the CDR3 is TGTGCCAGCAGCGTAGGTCAGTTTCCCAATCAGCCCCAGCATTTT. As protein: CASSVGQFPNQPQHF.

This clonotype has a count of ten or more. The rearrangement uses TRBV5-1 and TRBJ2-7, with unresolved D. The length of the CDR3 is 11 residues. CDR1 and CDR2 from the germline V gene are SGHRS and YFSETQ. Trimming took off 5 bases at V and 4 bases at J, with 7 bases between the two ends. The CDR3 sequence: CASREHYEQYF. CDR3 bases: TGCGCCAGCAGGGAGCATTACGAGCAGTACTTC.

Many counts were recorded for this clonotype. The CDR3 coding sequence is TGCGCCAGCAGCTTGACCAGGCTTAACTATGGCTACACCTTC. Amino acids: CASSLTRLNYGYTF. J is TRBJ1-2 and V is TRBV5-1; D gene unclear. The germline V gene has CDR1 SGHRS and CDR2 YFSETQ. Trimming stripped 1 base from V and 1 base from J, with 8 bases between. The CDR3 is 14 amino acids.

The chain recombines TRBV12-3 or TRBV12-4 with TRBJ2-5; TRBD2 might be the D (5 bases). V shed 6 bases and J shed 1 base, with 9 bases lying between them. This CDR3 spans 13 amino acids. CDR3 sequence reads: CASRQAAQETQYF. The CDR3 DNA reads as TGTGCCAGCAGACAAGCGGCCCAAGAGACCCAGTACTTC.

This clonotype came up many times. This chain links TRBV7-9 with TRBJ2-1; D is perhaps TRBD2 (6 bases). The CDR3 loop spans 14 amino acids. Germline CDR1 and CDR2: SEHNR and FQNEAQ (reference sequence). Trimming took off 5 bases at V and 1 base at J, with 9 bases between the two ends. The CDR3 reads CASSAGNSYNEQFF. The CDR3 bases are TGTGCCAGCAGCGCGGGGAATTCCTACAATGAGCAGTTCTTC.

This clonotype was seen at least ten times. The chain combines TRBV6-1 with TRBJ1-5, with a weak D call TRBD1 (5 bases). Trimming took off 5 bases at V and 7 bases at J, with 12 bases between the two ends. The CDR3 loop spans 13 amino acids. Germline CDR1 MNHNS, CDR2 SASEGT. This CDR3 reads CASSPTWDQPQHF. For the CDR3, the DNA is TGTGCCAGCAGTCCTACGTGGGACCAGCCCCAGCATTTT.

V gene TRBV30 combines with J gene TRBJ1-1; unclear D gene. Trimming pared 0 bases from V and 1 base from J, leaving 12 bases between. Looked up from germline, CDR1 is GTSNPN and CDR2 is SVGIG (reference sequence). The CDR3 length is 15 residues. The CDR3 nucleotides read TGTGCCTGGAGTGTACTTCAGATAAGGAACACTGAAGCTTTCTTT. Amino acids: CAWSVLQIRNTEAFF.

At least ten counts were recorded for this clonotype. The genes are TRBV6-5 and TRBJ2-2, with TRBD1 identical over 9 bases. The CDR3 sequence is 15 residues long. The germline V gene encodes CDR1 MNHEY and CDR2 SVGAGI. V lost 1 base and J lost 8; bases outside the gene matches: 5. The CDR3 region is CASSYYDRGRGELFF. CDR3 nucleotides: TGTGCCAGCAGTTACTACGACAGGGGGAGGGGGGAGCTGTTTTTT.

This clonotype occurred many times. The genes are TRBV6-6 and TRBJ2-7; either TRBD1 or TRBD2 may supply D (5 bases each). The V end was cut by 4 bases, the J end by 5 bases, with 15 bases between. This CDR3 is 14 amino acids long. Germline CDR1 is MNHNY and CDR2 is SVGAGI (reference sequence). The CDR3 nucleotides are TGTGCCAGCAGTTCCCGAGGCAGGGACCACGAGCAGTACTTC. Its protein is CASSSRGRDHEQYF.

The chain uses TRBV18 and TRBJ2-3; D is uncertain. Trimming took off 6 bases at V and 0 bases at J, with 10 bases between the two ends. The CDR3 is 14 residues long. Per the germline V gene, CDR1 is KGHSH and CDR2 is LQKENI. The CDR3 protein is CASSPDTSTDTQYF. Here the CDR3 DNA reads TGTGCCAGCTCCCCTGATACGAGCACAGATACGCAGTATTTT.

This clonotype has just a few counts. The chain is built from TRBV6-6 and TRBJ2-7; no clear D. This CDR3 is 14 amino acids long. The germline V gene encodes CDR1 MNHNY and CDR2 SVGAGI (reference sequence). The CDR3 DNA is TGTGCCAGCAGTTACGGCCAGTTGGCCCTAGATTTACGGGTC. Translation gives CASSYGQLALDLRV.

This clonotype was counted at least ten times. The rearrangement uses TRBV7-9 and TRBJ2-7, with D perhaps TRBD2 (6 bases). This CDR3 is 13 amino acids long. Germline V gene sequence: CDR1 SEHNR, CDR2 FQNEAQ (reference sequence). V was clipped by 5 bases and J by 1 base, with 9 bases between them. CDR3 coding DNA: TGTGCCAGCAGCCGTGGGACTTCCTACGAGCAGTACTTC. Its translation: CASSRGTSYEQYF. Full variable domain (missing parts from reference TRBV7-9 and TRBJ2-7): DTGVSQNPRHKITKRGQNVTFRCDPISEHNRLYWYRQTLGQGPEFLTYFQNEAQLEKSRLLSDRFSAERPKGSFSTLEIQRTEQGDSAMYLCASSRGTSYEQYFGPGTRLTVT.

This clonotype was recorded many times. The chain has TRBV24-1 and TRBJ2-3; TRBD2 aligns across 9 bases. Germline V CDR1 and CDR2: KGHDR, SFDVKD. The CDR3 length is 15 residues. Trimming took 4 bases from V and 8 from J; bases not matched to a gene: 9. This CDR3 reads CATSESGTSWGTQYF. In DNA form, the CDR3 reads TGTGCCACCAGTGAGTCCGGGACTAGCTGGGGTACGCAGTATTTT.

In this sample, this clonotype turned up many times. The chain links TRBV12-3 or TRBV12-4 to TRBJ2-3, with 10 positions matching TRBD1. J was trimmed by 4 bases and V by 3 bases; bases with no gene match: 1. The CDR3 consists of 14 residues. CDR3 nucleotides: TGTGCCAGCAGTTTGGACAGGGGGTCAGATACGCAGTATTTT. Its translation is CASSLDRGSDTQYF.

At least ten counts were recorded for this clonotype. The chain combines TRBV5-1 with TRBJ2-1; TRBD2 matches 7 bases. V lost 3 bases and J lost 1; bases outside the gene matches: 7. Looked up from germline, CDR1 is SGHRS and CDR2 is YFSETQ. CDR3 length: 16 residues. In nucleotides, the CDR3 is TGCGCCAGCAGCTACTTTGGCGGGGGATCCTACAATGAGCAGTTCTTC. Encoded protein: CASSYFGGGSYNEQFF.